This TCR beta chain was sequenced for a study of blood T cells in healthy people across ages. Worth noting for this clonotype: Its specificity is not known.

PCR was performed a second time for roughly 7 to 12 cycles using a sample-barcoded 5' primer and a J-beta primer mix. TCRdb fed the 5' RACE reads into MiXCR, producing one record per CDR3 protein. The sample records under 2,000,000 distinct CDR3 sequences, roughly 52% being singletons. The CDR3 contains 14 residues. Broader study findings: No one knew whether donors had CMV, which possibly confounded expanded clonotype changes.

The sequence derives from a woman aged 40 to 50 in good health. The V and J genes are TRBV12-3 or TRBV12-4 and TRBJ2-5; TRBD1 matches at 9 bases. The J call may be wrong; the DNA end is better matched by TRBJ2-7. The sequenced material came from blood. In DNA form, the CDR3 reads TGTGCCAGCAGTTTTGGGACAGGGAAAAACGAGCAGTACTTC. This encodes CASSFGTGKNEQYF.